This T cell receptor (beta chain) was captured by sequencing in a study of shared clonotypes between healthy human individuals. Study at large: Each donor's CD4 naive and CD4 memory cells filled three plates apiece, CD8 naive two, and CD8 memory one.

General study findings and limits: The study's rarefaction showed incomplete sorted-subset sequencing despite large depth. It was expected that sequencing depth would affect clonotype sharing among donors.

The data were produced by immunoSEQ multiplex PCR, yet TCRdb's version contains in-frame clones alone and is incomplete. The repertoire has 1.5 million to 2.5 million clones, about 95% of them found once; the top ten carry around 1%. With 2 bases removed from V and 2 bases from J, the gap between germline ends came to 4 bases. Germline CDR1 and CDR2: WSHSY and SAAADI. There are 12 residues in the CDR3. This clone appeared a few times. Its antigen is undetermined. The naive CD8 subset, CD45RO-negative cells positively selected for CCR7, excluded terminally differentiated effector memory CD45RA+ cells. Donors comprised only Caucasian adults living in Nashville, Tennessee.

The material sequenced was naive CD8+ T cells sorted from blood. This sequence joins TRBV10-2 and TRBJ2-7; no clear D gene. This TCR was recovered from a young man in good health. CDR3 protein: CASSETTYEQYF. The CDR3 nucleotides are TGCGCCAGCAGTGAGACTACCTACGAGCAGTACTTC.